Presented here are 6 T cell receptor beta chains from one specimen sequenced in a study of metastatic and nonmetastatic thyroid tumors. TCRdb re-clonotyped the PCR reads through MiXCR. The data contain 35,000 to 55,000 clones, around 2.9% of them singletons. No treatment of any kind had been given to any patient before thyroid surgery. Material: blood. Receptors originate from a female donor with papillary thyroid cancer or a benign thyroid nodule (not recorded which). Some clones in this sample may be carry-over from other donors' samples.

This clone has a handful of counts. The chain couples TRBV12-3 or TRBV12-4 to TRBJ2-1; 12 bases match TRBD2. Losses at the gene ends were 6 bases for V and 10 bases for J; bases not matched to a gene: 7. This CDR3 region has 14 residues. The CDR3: CASSLAGGTGEQFF. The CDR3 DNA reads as TGTGCCAGCAGCCTAGCGGGAGGGACCGGAGAGCAGTTCTTC.

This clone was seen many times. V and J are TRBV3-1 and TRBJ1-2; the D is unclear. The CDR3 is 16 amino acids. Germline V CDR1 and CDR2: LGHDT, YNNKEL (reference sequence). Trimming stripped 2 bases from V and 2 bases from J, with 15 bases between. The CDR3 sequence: CASSQSSFEGNYGYTF. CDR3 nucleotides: TGTGCCAGCAGCCAATCTTCTTTCGAAGGAAACTATGGCTACACCTTC.

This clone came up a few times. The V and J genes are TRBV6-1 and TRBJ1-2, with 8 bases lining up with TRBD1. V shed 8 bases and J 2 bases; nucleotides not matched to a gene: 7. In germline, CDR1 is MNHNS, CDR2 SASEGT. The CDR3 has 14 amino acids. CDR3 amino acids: CASGNQGANYGYTF. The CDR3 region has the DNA TGTGCCAGCGGGAACCAGGGGGCGAACTATGGCTACACCTTC.

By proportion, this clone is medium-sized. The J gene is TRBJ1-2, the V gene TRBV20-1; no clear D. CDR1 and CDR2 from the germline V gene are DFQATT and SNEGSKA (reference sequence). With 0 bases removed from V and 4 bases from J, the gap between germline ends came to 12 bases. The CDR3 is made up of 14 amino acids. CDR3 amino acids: CSARDRGAIYGYTF. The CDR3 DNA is TGCAGTGCTAGAGATCGAGGTGCCATCTATGGCTACACCTTC.

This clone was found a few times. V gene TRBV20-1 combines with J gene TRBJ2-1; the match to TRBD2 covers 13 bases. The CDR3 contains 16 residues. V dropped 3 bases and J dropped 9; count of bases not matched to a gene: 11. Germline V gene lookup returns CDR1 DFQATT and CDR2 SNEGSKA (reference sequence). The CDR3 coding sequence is TGCAGTGCTAGGGACAGTGGACTAGCGGGAGTTAGTGAGCAGTTCTTC. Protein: CSARDSGLAGVSEQFF.

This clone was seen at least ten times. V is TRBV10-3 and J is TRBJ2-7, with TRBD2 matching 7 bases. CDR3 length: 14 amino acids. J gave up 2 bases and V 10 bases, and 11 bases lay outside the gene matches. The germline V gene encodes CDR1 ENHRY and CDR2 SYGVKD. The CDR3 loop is CATAPSAGAYEQYF. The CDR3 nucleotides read TGTGCCACCGCCCCCAGCGCGGGGGCCTACGAGCAGTACTTC.